Listed here are 3 T cell receptor beta chains from one sample, sequenced in a study of blood T cell repertoires in COVID-19. Data came from immunoSEQ multiplex PCR; TCRdb stores just in-frame clones and leaves some out. This table has 52,000 or so clones, 90% appearing once. The sequencing input was peripheral blood. The receptors derive from a man aged 50 to 59 with acute or convalescent COVID-19.

This rearrangement joins TRBV2 to TRBJ1-5, with a tentative D call TRBD1 (5 bases). The CDR3 totals 15 residues. The V end was cut by 1 base, the J end by 7 bases, with 14 bases between. Germline values: CDR1 SNHLY, CDR2 FYNNEI. The CDR3: CASSEGRGRGQPQHF. The CDR3 nucleotides are TGTGCCAGCAGTGAAGGGAGGGGCCGGGGACAGCCCCAGCATTTT. The complete variable domain, with remaining parts taken from reference TRBV2 and TRBJ1-5, reads EPEVTQTPSHQVTQMGQEVILRCVPISNHLYFYWYRQILGQKVEFLVSFYNNEISEKSEIFDDQFSVERPDGSNFTLKIRSTKLEDSAMYFCASSEGRGRGQPQHFGDGTRLSIL.

The chain is built from TRBV20-1 and TRBJ2-1, with a possible D match to TRBD2 (6 bases). Germline loops: CDR1 DFQATT, CDR2 SNEGSKA (reference sequence). The CDR3 runs 15 residues. The V end lost 3 bases, the J end lost 0 bases, and 12 bases lay between the germline ends. This chain's CDR3 is CSASRTGDSYNEQFF. CDR3 in DNA: TGCAGTGCTAGTAGAACGGGAGACTCCTACAATGAGCAGTTCTTC.

This clone has only one observation. The rearrangement uses TRBV5-5 and TRBJ1-4; D gene unclear. V dropped 2 bases and J dropped 5 bases, with 10 bases sitting between them. This CDR3 contains 14 residues. The germline CDR1 and CDR2 sequences are SGHKS and YYEKEE (reference sequence). The CDR3 sequence: CASSFSWENEKLFF. CDR3 DNA: TGTGCCAGCAGCTTCTCATGGGAGAATGAAAAACTGTTTTTT.